The 18 T cell receptor beta chains below were found in one sample sequenced in a study of T cell responses to AZD1222 COVID-19 vaccine. Measured with immunoSEQ multiplex PCR; TCRdb has only the in-frame clones, and not every one. The sample lists over 75,000 clones; around nine tenths were seen once. Source: peripheral blood, taken 28 days after the second AZD1222 dose. Receptors were obtained from an adult who received the AZD1222 COVID-19 vaccine.

The gene calls are TRBV14 and TRBJ2-3; D possibly corresponds to TRBD2 (6 bases). Trimming removed 4 bases from V and 3 bases from J, with 11 bases in between. The CDR3 has 14 residues. Per the germline V gene, CDR1 is SGHDN and CDR2 is FVKESK. Written as DNA, the CDR3 is TGTGCCAGCAGCCGAACGGGGGAGACAGATACGCAGTATTTT. It codes for CASSRTGETDTQYF.

In the case of this clone: At one end the junction does not follow the germline gene, possibly because of a read error. The chain is built from TRBV7-7 and TRBJ2-3; no firm D call. Germline-derived CDR1 and CDR2 are SSHAT and FNYEAQ (reference sequence). The CDR3 is 15 amino acids. CDR3 residues: CASSFYISPTDTQYF. The CDR3 bases are TGTGCTAGCAGCTTTTACATCTCTCCCACAGATACGCAGTATTTT.

The chain couples TRBV4-1 to TRBJ1-1; tentatively, D is TRBD1 (6 bases). Deletions cut 4 bases from V and 1 base from J, with 22 bases between. CDR3 length: 18 amino acids. Germline CDR1 is MGHRA and CDR2 is YSYEKL. The CDR3, as DNA: TGCGCCAGCAGCCCCCGAGTACTGACCCCGGGGGCGAACACTGAAGCTTTCTTT. It codes for CASSPRVLTPGANTEAFF.

This clone was found a few times. V gene TRBV7-2 combines with J gene TRBJ1-6; 7 positions match TRBD1. Trimming cost V 0 bases and J 14 bases; bases outside gene matches: 4. From germline, CDR1 is SGHTA and CDR2 FQGNSA. This CDR3 is 13 amino acids long. CDR3 bases: TGTGCCAGCAGCTTAGCGGTACAGGGGTCCCTCCACTTT. Translated: CASSLAVQGSLHF. Full variable domain (remainder filled in from reference TRBV7-2 and TRBJ1-6): GAGVSQSPSNKVTEKGKDVELRCDPISGHTALYWYRQSLGQGLEFLIYFQGNSAPDKSGLPSDRFSAERTGGSVSTLTIQRTQQEDSAVYLCASSLAVQGSLHFGNGTRLTVT.

The chain carries TRBV19 and TRBJ2-2; no firm D call. There are 11 residues in the CDR3. Germline assignment: CDR1 LNHDA and CDR2 SQIVND (reference sequence). V was pared by 4 bases and J by 5 bases, with 2 bases between. CDR3 DNA: TGTGCCAGTAGTAGAACCGGGGAGCTGTTTTTT. It specifies CASSRTGELFF.

The chain uses TRBV20-1 and TRBJ1-4; D remains ambiguous. V dropped 3 bases and J dropped 8 bases, with 10 bases sitting between them. CDR1 and CDR2 (germline): DFQATT, SNEGSKA (reference sequence). This CDR3 comprises 12 residues. The CDR3 bases are TGCAGTGCTAGTCTGGGGATCGAAAAACTGTTTTTT. Translation: CSASLGIEKLFF.

The chain recombines TRBV5-1 with TRBJ1-1; 10 bases fit TRBD1. The germline CDR1 and CDR2 sequences are SGHRS and YFSETQ. With V trimmed by 4 bases and J by 7 bases, 7 bases remained unmatched. The CDR3 is 14 amino acids. As DNA, the CDR3 is TGCGCCAGCAGCCCGACGACAGGGGGCGTTGAAGCTTTCTTT. Translating gives CASSPTTGGVEAFF.

The rearrangement links TRBV7-9 to TRBJ1-2, with TRBD1 matching over 7 bases. Germline values: CDR1 SEHNR, CDR2 FQNEAQ (reference sequence). V lost 3 bases, J lost 2 bases, and 3 bases stayed unmatched. The CDR3 sequence is 14 residues long. CDR3 DNA: TGTGCCAGCAGCTTCGACAGGGCCAACTATGGCTACACCTTC. The encoded protein is CASSFDRANYGYTF.

V gene TRBV28 combines with J gene TRBJ1-1; the match to TRBD1 covers 11 bases. Per germline, CDR1 MDHEN and CDR2 SYDVKM. V lost 6 bases, J lost 7 bases, and 10 bases stayed unmatched. There are 15 residues in the CDR3. Here the CDR3 DNA reads TGTGCCAGCAGCAGTACCGGGACAGGGGGAGATGAAGCTTTCTTT. Translation gives CASSSTGTGGDEAFF.

In its sample, this clone was seen once. The chain employs TRBV28 and TRBJ2-7, with TRBD1 identical over 8 bases. The CDR3 loop spans 13 amino acids. J was trimmed by 4 bases and V by 6 bases; bases with no gene match: 5. CDR1 and CDR2 (germline): MDHEN, SYDVKM. DNA for the CDR3: TGTGCCAGCAGGGGGACAGGAGGGTACGAGCAGTACTTC. Translation gives CASRGTGGYEQYF.

The chain joins TRBV5-6 to TRBJ2-1; D uncertain. The CDR3 contains 15 residues. Trimming took 4 bases from V and 6 from J, leaving 17 bases between them. CDR1 is SGHDT and CDR2 is YYEEEE in the germline V gene. CDR3 sequence reads: CASSPIDSAANEQFF. DNA for the CDR3: TGTGCCAGCAGCCCGATCGATAGTGCCGCCAATGAGCAGTTCTTC.

The chain combines TRBV6-2 or TRBV6-3 with TRBJ1-5; D is ambiguous. The CDR3 runs to 17 residues. Germline V CDR1 and CDR2: MNHEY, SVGEGT. Deletions cut 0 bases from V and 4 bases from J, with 16 bases between. The chain's CDR3 is CASSYSREGFENQPQHF. The CDR3 region has the DNA TGTGCCAGCAGTTACTCGCGGGAGGGCTTCGAAAATCAGCCCCAGCATTTT.

The chain couples TRBV4-3 to TRBJ1-1, with D tentatively TRBD1 (5 bases). Trimming cost V 0 bases and J 1 base, with 15 bases left between them. CDR3 length: 17 amino acids. Per the germline V gene, CDR1 is LGHNA and CDR2 is YSLEER. The CDR3 region is CASSQDWGRYENTEAFF. The CDR3 coding sequence is TGCGCCAGCAGCCAAGATTGGGGCCGTTATGAGAACACTGAAGCTTTCTTT.

The gene calls are TRBV12-5 and TRBJ2-5; 10 nucleotides match TRBD2. Germline-derived CDR1 and CDR2 are LGHNT and FRNRAP. The junction had 7 bases not matched to a gene; V was cut back by 2 bases and J by 1 base. The CDR3 sequence is 17 residues long. The CDR3 here is CASGLFIAGGLQETQYF. DNA of the CDR3: TGTGCTAGTGGTTTGTTTATAGCGGGGGGCCTCCAAGAGACCCAGTACTTC.

The gene calls are TRBV5-4 and TRBJ2-2, with D perhaps being TRBD1 or TRBD2 (5 bases each). The germline gives CDR1 SGHNT, CDR2 YYREEE (reference sequence). Trimming removed 4 bases at V and 0 bases at J, with 10 bases between. CDR3 length equals 15 residues. CDR3 sequence (DNA): TGTGCCAGCAGCCCCCCGGGGCCGAACACCGGGGAGCTGTTTTTT. It specifies CASSPPGPNTGELFF.

As DNA, the CDR3 is TGTGCCAGCAGTTTCGGATACGAGCAGTACTTC. Its protein is CASSFGYEQYF. This sequence joins TRBV6-2 or TRBV6-3 and TRBJ2-7; D not resolved. This CDR3 contains 11 residues. Germline lookup yields CDR1 MNHEY and CDR2 SVGEGT. With 4 bases removed from V and 4 bases from J, the gap between germline ends came to 5 bases.

CDR3 DNA: TGTGCCAGCAGTGACGGGCTCCTTTCCAACGAAGAGACCCAGTACTTC. It codes for CASSDGLLSNEETQYF. The V gene is TRBV6-1, the J gene TRBJ2-5, with D hard to call. Trimming stripped 3 bases from V and 3 bases from J, with 17 bases between. The germline V gene has CDR1 MNHNS and CDR2 SASEGT. This CDR3 is built from 16 residues.

The chain links TRBV2 to TRBJ2-1; tentatively, D is TRBD2 (6 bases). Per germline, CDR1 SNHLY and CDR2 FYNNEI. This CDR3 comprises 14 residues. Trimming removed 5 bases at V and 4 bases at J, with 12 bases between. Here the CDR3 DNA reads TGTGCCAGCAGTCGGGACTCTTCGTACAATGAGCAGTTCTTC. As protein: CASSRDSSYNEQFF.